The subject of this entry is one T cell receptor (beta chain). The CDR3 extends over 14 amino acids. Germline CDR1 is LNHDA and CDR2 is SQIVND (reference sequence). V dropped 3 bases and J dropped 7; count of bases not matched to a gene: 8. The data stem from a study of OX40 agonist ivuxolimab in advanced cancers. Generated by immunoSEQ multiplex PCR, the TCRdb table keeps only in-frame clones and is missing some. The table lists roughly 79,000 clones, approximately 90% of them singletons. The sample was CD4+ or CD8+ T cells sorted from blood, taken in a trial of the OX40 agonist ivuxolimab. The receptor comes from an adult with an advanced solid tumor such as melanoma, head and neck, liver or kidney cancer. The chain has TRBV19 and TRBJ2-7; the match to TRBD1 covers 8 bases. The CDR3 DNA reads TGTGCCAGTAGTATTCAGGACAGGGTGGGTGAGCAGTACTTC. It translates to CASSIQDRVGEQYF.